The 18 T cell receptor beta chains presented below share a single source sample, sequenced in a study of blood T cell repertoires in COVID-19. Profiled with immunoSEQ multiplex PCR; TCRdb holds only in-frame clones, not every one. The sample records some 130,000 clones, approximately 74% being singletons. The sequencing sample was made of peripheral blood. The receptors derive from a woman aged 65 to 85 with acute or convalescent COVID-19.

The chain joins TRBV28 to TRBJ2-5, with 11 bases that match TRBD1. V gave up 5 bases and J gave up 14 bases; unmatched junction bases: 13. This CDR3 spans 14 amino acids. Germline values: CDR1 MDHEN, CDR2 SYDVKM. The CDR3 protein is CASSPGQGDRIVYF. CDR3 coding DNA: TGTGCCAGCAGTCCGGGACAGGGGGATAGGATCGTCTACTTC. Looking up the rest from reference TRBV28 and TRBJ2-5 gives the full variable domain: DVKVTQSSRYLVKRTGEKVFLECVQDMDHENMFWYRQDPGLGLRLIYFSYDVKMKEKGDIPEGYSVSREKKERFSLILESASTNQTSMYLCASSPGQGDRIVYFGPGTRLLVL.

The CDR3 loop is CASSPDNNYGYTF. CDR3 nucleotides: TGTGCCAGCAGCCCTGACAATAACTATGGCTACACCTTC. The rearrangement joins TRBV11-2 to TRBJ1-2; D unclear. Germline CDR1 and CDR2: SGHAT and FQNNGV. Trimming took 5 bases from V and 1 from J, leaving 8 bases between them. The CDR3 is 13 amino acids.

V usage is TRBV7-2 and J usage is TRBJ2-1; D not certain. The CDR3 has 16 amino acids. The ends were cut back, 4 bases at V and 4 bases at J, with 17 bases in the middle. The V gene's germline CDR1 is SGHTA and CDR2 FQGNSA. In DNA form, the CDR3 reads TGTGCCAGCAGCTCCCCTAGTCAGCAGCTATACAATGAGCAGTTCTTC. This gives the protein CASSSPSQQLYNEQFF. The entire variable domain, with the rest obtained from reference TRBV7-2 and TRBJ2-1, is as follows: GAGVSQSPSNKVTEKGKDVELRCDPISGHTALYWYRQSLGQGLEFLIYFQGNSAPDKSGLPSDRFSAERTGGSVSTLTIQRTQQEDSAVYLCASSSPSQQLYNEQFFGPGTRLTVL.

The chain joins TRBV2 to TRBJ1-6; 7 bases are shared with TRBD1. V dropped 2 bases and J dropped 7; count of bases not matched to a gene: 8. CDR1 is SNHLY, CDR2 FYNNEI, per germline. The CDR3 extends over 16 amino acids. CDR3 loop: CASSERGTANNSPLHF. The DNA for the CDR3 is TGTGCCAGCAGTGAAAGGGGGACAGCAAACAATTCACCCCTCCACTTT.

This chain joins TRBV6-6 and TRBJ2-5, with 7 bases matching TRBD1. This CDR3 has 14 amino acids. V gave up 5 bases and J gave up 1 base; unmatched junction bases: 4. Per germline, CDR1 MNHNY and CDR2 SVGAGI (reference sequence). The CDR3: CASSTGTAQETQYF. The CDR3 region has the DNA TGTGCCAGCAGTACCGGGACAGCCCAAGAGACCCAGTACTTC.

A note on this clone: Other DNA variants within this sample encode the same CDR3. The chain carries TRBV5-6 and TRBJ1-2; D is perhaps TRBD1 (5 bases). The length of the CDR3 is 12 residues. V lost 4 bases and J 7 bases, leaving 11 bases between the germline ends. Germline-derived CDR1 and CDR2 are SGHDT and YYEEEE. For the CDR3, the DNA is TGTGCCAGCAGCCTCGGGCAGGGTGGCTACACCTTC. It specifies CASSLGQGGYTF.

Here the CDR3 DNA reads TGTGCCAGTAGTATACGGGTAGGGACAGGGTCGGGTTCTGGGGCCAACGTCCTGACTTTC. Protein: CASSIRVGTGSGSGANVLTF. The V call is TRBV19, the J call TRBJ2-6, with 9 bases aligning to TRBD1. The junction had 12 bases not matched to a gene; V was cut back by 2 bases and J by 1 base. The CDR3 covers 20 residues. Looked up from germline, CDR1 is LNHDA and CDR2 is SQIVND (reference sequence).

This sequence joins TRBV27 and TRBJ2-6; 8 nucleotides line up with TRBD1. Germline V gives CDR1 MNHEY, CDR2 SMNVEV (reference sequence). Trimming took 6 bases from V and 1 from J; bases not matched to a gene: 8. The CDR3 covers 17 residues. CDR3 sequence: CASSSDRVVSGANVLTF. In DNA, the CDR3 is TGTGCCAGCAGCTCGGACAGGGTAGTTTCTGGGGCCAACGTCCTGACTTTC.

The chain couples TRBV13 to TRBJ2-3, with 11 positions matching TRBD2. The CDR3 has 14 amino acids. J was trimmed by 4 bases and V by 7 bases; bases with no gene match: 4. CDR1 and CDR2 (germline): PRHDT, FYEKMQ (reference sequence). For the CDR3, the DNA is TGTGCCAGCACCACACTAGCGGGAGCAGATACGCAGTATTTT. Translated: CASTTLAGADTQYF.

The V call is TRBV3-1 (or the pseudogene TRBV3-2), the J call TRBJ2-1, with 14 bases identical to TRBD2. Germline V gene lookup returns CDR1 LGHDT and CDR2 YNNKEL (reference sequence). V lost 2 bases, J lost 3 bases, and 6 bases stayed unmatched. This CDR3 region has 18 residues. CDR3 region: CASSQRLAGGHFYNEQFF. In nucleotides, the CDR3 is TGTGCCAGCAGCCAAAGACTAGCGGGGGGGCATTTCTACAATGAGCAGTTCTTC.

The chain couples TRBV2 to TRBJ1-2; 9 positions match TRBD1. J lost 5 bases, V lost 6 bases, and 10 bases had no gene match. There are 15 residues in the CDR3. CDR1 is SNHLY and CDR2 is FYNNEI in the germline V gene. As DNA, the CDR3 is TGTGCCAGCAGGGCTACAGGGGGCTCTCTGTATGGCTACACCTTC. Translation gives CASRATGGSLYGYTF.

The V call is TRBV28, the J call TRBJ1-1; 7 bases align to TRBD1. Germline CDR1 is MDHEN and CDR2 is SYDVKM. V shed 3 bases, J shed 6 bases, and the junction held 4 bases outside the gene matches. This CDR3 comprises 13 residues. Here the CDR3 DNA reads TGTGCCAGCAGTTTCACAGGGGCGTCTGAAGCTTTCTTT. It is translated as CASSFTGASEAFF.

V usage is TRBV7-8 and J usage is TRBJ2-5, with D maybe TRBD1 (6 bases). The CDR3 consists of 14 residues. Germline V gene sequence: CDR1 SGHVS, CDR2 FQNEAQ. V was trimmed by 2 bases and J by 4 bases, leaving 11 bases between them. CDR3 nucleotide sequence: TGTGCCAGCAGCTTAATGGCAGGGGTAGAGACCCAGTACTTC. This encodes CASSLMAGVETQYF.

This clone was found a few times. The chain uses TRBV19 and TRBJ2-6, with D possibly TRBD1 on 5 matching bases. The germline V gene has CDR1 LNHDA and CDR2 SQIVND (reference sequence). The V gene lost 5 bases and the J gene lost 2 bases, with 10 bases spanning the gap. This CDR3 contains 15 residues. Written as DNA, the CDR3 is TGTGCCAGTAGTTCAGGGTTAACTGGGGCCAACGTCCTGACTTTC. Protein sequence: CASSSGLTGANVLTF. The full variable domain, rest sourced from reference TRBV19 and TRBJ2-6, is DGGITQSPKYLFRKEGQNVTLSCEQNLNHDAMYWYRQDPGQGLRLIYYSQIVNDFQKGDIAEGYSVSREKKESFPLTVTSAQKNPTAFYLCASSSGLTGANVLTFGAGSRLTVL.

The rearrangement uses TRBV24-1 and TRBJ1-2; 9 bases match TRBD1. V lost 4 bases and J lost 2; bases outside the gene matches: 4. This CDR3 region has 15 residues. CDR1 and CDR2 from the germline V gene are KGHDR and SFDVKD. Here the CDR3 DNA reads TGTGCCACCAGTGACCACGGGACAGGGAACTATGGCTACACCTTC. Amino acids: CATSDHGTGNYGYTF.

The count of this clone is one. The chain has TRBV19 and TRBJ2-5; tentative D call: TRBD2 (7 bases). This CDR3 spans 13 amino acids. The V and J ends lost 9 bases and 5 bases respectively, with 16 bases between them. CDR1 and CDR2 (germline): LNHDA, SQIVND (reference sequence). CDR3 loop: CASSGGPRETQYF. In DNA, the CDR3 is TGTGCCAGCTCGGGGGGCCCTCGGGAGACCCAGTACTTC.

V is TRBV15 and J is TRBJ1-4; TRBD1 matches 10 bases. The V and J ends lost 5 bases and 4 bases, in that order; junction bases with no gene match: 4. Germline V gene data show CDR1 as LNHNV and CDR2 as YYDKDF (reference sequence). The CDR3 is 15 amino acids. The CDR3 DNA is TGTGCCACCAGCCCCCGGACAGGGGGTAATGAAAAACTGTTTTTT. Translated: CATSPRTGGNEKLFF. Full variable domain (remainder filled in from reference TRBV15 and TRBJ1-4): DAMVIQNPRYQVTQFGKPVTLSCSQTLNHNVMYWYQQKSSQAPKLLFHYYDKDFNNEADTPDNFQSRRPNTSFCFLDIRSPGLGDTAMYLCATSPRTGGNEKLFFGSGTQLSVL.

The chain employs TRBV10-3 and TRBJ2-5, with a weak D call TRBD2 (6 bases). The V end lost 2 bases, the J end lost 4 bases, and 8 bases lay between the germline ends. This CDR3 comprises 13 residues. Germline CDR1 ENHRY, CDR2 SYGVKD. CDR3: CAISELGGETQYF. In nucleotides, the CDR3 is TGTGCCATCAGTGAGCTGGGGGGAGAGACCCAGTACTTC.